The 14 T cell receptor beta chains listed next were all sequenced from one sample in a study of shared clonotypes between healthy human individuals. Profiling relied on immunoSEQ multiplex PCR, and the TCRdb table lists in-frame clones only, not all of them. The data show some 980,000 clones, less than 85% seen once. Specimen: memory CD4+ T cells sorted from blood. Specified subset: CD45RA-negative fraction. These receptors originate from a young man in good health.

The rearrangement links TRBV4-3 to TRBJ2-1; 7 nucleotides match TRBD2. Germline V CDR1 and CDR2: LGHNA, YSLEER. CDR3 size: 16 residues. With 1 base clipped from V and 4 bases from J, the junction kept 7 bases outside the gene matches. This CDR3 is CASSQGRRLAYNEQFF. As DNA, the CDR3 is TGCGCCAGCAGCCAAGGACGGAGACTAGCTTACAATGAGCAGTTCTTC.

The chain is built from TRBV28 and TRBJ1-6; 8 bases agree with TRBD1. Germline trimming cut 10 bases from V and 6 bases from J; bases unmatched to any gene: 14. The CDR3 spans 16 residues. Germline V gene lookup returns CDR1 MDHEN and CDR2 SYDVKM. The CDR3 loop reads CATRGPPGQGNSPLHF. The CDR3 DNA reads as TGTGCCACACGGGGTCCTCCAGGACAGGGTAATTCACCCCTCCACTTT.

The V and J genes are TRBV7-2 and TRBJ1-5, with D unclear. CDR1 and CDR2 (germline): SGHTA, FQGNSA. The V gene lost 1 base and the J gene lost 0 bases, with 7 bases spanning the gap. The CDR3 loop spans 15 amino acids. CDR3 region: CASSLEGNSNQPQHF. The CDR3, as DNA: TGTGCCAGCAGCTTAGAAGGGAATAGCAATCAGCCCCAGCATTTT.

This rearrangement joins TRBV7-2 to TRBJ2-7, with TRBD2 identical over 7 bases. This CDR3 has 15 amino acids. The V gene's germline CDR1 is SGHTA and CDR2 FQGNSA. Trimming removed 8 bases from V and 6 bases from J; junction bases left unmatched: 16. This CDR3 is CASRWGGTTMGEQYF. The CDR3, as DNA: TGTGCCAGCCGCTGGGGGGGGACTACGATGGGCGAGCAGTACTTC.

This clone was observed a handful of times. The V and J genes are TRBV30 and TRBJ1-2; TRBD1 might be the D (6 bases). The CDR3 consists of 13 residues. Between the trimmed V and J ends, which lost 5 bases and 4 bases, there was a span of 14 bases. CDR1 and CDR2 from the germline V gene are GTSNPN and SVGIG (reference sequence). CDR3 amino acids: CAWSIGGLYGYTF. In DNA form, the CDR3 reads TGTGCCTGGTCCATCGGGGGCCTCTATGGCTACACCTTC.

The CDR3 loop is CASSSPRTEQYF. CDR3 nucleotides: TGTGCCAGCAGCTCGCCCAGGACCGAGCAGTACTTC. The rearrangement joins TRBV5-6 to TRBJ2-7; D not certain. The CDR3 extends over 12 amino acids. CDR1 is SGHDT and CDR2 is YYEEEE in the germline V gene. Trimming pared 3 bases from V and 6 bases from J, leaving 10 bases between.

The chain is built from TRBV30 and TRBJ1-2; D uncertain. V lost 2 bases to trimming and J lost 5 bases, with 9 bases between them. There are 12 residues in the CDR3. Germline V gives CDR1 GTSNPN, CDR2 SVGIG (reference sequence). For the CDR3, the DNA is TGTGCCTGGAGTCAAGTAGATTATGGCTACACCTTC. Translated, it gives CAWSQVDYGYTF.

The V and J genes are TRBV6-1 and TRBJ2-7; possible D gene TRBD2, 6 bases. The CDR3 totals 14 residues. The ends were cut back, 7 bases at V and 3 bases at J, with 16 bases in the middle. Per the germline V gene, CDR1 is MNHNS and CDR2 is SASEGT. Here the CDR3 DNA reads TGTGCCAGCAAGTGGGGTAGCGGACTCTACGAGCAGTACTTC. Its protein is CASKWGSGLYEQYF.

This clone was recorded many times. As DNA, the CDR3 is TGTGCCAGCAGTGAACCCCCGGGACTAGCGGGGGGCGGGGAGCTGTTTTTT. Translating it yields CASSEPPGLAGGGELFF. This chain connects TRBV6-1 to TRBJ2-2, with 15 bases fitting TRBD2. The CDR3 extends over 17 amino acids. Germline trimming cut 2 bases from V and 7 bases from J; bases unmatched to any gene: 5. Germline assignment: CDR1 MNHNS and CDR2 SASEGT.

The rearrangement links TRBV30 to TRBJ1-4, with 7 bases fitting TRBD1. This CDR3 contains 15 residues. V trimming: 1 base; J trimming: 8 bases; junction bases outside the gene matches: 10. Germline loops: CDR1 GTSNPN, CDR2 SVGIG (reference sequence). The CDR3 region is CAWSENRGASEKLFF. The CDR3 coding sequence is TGTGCCTGGAGTGAAAACAGGGGAGCAAGCGAAAAACTGTTTTTT.

CDR3 sequence reads: CASSTYSNQPQHF. CDR3 DNA sequence: TGTGCCAGCAGTACCTATAGCAATCAGCCCCAGCATTTT. The V and J genes are TRBV27 and TRBJ1-5; no definite D call. V was pared by 5 bases and J by 0 bases, with 5 bases between. This CDR3 has 13 residues. Per germline, CDR1 MNHEY and CDR2 SMNVEV (reference sequence).

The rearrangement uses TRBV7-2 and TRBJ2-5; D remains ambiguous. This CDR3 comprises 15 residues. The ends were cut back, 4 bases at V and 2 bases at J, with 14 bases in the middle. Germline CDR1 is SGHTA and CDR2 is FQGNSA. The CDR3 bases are TGTGCCAGCAGCTGGACCAATATGCAACAAGAGACCCAGTACTTC. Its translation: CASSWTNMQQETQYF.

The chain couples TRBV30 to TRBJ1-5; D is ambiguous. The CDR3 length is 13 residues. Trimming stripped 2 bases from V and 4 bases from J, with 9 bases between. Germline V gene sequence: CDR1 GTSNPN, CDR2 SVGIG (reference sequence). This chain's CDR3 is CAWSFDYNQPQHF. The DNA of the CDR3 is TGTGCCTGGAGTTTTGACTATAATCAGCCCCAGCATTTT.

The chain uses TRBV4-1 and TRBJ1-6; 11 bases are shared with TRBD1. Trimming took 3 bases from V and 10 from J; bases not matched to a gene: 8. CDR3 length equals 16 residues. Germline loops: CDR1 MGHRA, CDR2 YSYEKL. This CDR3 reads CASSHQSGTGGSPLHF. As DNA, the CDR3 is TGCGCCAGCAGCCACCAATCCGGGACAGGGGGGTCACCCCTCCACTTT.